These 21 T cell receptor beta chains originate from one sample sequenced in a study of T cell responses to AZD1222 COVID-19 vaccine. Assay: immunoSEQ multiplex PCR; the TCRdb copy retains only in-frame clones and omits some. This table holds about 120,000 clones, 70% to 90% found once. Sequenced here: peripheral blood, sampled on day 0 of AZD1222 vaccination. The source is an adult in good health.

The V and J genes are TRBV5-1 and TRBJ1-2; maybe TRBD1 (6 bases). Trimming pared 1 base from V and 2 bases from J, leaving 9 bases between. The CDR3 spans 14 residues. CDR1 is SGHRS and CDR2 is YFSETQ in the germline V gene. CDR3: CASSLSGQNYGYTF. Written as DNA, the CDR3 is TGCGCCAGCAGCTTGTCAGGACAGAACTATGGCTACACCTTC.

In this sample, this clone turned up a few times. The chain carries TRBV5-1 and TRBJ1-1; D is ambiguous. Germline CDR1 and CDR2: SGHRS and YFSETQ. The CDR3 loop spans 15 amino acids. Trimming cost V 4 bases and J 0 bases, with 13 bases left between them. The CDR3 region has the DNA TGCGCCAGCAGCAACCCCGAGGGCATGAACACTGAAGCTTTCTTT. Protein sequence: CASSNPEGMNTEAFF.

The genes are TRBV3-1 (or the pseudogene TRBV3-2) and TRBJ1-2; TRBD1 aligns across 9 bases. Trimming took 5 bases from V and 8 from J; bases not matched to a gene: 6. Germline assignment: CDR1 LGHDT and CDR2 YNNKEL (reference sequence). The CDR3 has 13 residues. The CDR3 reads CASSYTGGEGYTF. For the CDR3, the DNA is TGTGCCAGCAGCTACACAGGGGGCGAAGGCTACACCTTC.

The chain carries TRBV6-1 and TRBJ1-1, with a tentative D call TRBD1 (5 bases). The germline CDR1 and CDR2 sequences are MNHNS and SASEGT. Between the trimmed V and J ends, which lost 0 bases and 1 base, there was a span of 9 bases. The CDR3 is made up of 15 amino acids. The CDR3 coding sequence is TGTGCCAGCAGTGAAGCGGGGACCGAGAACACTGAAGCTTTCTTT. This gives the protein CASSEAGTENTEAFF.

CDR3 sequence (DNA): TGCGCCAGCAGCCCGGAAGGTAACTCTGGAAACACCATATATTTT. Amino acid sequence: CASSPEGNSGNTIYF. The rearrangement joins TRBV5-1 to TRBJ1-3; D gene ambiguous. V was cut by 4 bases and J by 0 bases, with 11 bases left in between. Germline V gives CDR1 SGHRS, CDR2 YFSETQ. This CDR3 contains 15 residues.

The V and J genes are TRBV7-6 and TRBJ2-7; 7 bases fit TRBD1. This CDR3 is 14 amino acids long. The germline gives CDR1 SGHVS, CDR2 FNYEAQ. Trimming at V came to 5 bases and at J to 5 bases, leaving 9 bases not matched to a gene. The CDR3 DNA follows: TGTGCCAGCAGCCTCCGACAGGGTCTTAACGAGCAGTACTTC. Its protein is CASSLRQGLNEQYF.

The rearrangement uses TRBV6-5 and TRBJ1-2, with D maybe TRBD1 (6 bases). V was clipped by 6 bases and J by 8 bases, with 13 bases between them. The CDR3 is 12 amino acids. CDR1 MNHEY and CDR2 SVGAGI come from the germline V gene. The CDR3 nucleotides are TGTGCCAGCAGCCCCAGGGGTTTAGGCTACACCTTC. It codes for CASSPRGLGYTF.

CDR3 loop: CASSRDSKNQPQHF. CDR3 DNA: TGTGCCAGCAGCCGAGACAGTAAGAATCAGCCCCAGCATTTT. The chain has TRBV7-8 and TRBJ1-5; D is possibly TRBD1 (5 bases). CDR1 is SGHVS, CDR2 FQNEAQ, per germline. V was cut by 5 bases and J by 4 bases, with 12 bases left in between. This CDR3 is built from 14 residues.

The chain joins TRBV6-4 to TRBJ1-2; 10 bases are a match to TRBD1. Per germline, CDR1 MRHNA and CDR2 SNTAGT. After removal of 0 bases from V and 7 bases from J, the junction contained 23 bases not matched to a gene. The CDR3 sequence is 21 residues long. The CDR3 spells CASSDSATGTGDLRGEGGYTF. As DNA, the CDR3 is TGTGCCAGCAGTGACTCCGCCACCGGGACAGGGGATTTGCGAGGGGAGGGTGGCTACACCTTC.

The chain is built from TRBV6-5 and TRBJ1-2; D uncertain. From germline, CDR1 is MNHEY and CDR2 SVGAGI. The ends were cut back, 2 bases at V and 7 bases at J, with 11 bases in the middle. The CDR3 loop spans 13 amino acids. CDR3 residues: CASSYKAEVGYTF. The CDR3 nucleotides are TGTGCCAGCAGTTACAAAGCCGAAGTTGGCTACACCTTC.

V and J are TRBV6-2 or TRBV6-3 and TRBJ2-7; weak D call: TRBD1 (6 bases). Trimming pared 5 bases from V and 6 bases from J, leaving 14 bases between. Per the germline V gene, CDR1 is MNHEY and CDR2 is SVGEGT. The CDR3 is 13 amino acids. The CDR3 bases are TGTGCCAGCAGTCAGGACAGTTGGGGCGAGCAGTACTTC. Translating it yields CASSQDSWGEQYF.

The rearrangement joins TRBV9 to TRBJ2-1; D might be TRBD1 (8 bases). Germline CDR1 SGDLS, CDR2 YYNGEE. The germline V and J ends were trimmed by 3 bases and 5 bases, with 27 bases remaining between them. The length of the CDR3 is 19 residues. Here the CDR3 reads CASSGRGTGPLPWDNEQFF. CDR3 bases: TGTGCCAGCAGCGGGCGGGGGACAGGTCCCCTGCCCTGGGACAATGAGCAGTTCTTC.

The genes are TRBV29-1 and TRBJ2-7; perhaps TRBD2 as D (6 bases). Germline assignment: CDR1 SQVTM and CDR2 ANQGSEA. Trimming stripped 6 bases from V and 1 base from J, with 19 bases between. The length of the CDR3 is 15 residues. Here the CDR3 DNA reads TGCAGCGTCCTACTCTTGGGACTCCGTTCCTACGAGCAGTACTTC. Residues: CSVLLLGLRSYEQYF.

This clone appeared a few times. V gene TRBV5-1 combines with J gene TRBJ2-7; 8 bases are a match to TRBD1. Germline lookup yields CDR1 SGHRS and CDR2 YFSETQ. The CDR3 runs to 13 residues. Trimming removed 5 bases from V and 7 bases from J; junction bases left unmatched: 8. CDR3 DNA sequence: TGCGCCAGCAGTGAACAGGGGGTGGGAGAGCAGTACTTC. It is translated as CASSEQGVGEQYF.

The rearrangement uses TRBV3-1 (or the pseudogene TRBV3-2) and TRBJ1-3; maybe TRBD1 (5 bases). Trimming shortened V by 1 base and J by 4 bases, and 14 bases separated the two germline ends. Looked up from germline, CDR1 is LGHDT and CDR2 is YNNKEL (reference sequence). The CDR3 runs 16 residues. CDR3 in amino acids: CASSQAGLPAGNTIYF. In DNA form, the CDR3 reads TGTGCCAGCAGCCAAGCGGGACTACCCGCGGGAAACACCATATATTTT.

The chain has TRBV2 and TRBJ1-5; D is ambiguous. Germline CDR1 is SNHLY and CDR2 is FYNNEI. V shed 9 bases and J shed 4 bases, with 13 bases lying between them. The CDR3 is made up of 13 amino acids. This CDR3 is CASSKIGNQPQHF. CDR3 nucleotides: TGTGCCAGTTCAAAGATCGGAAATCAGCCCCAGCATTTT.

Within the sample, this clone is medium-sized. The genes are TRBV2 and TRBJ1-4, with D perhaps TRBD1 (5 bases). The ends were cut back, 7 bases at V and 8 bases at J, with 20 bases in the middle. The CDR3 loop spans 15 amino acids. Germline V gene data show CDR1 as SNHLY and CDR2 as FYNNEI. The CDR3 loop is CASIGGATMEEKLFF. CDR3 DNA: TGTGCCAGCATAGGAGGGGCCACGATGGAGGAAAAACTGTTTTTT.

The CDR3 loop is CASRDRAVNYGYTF. The DNA for the CDR3 is TGTGCCAGCCGGGACAGGGCGGTTAACTATGGCTACACCTTC. This chain joins TRBV19 and TRBJ1-2; 9 nucleotides line up with TRBD1. V trimming: 9 bases; J trimming: 1 base; junction bases outside the gene matches: 6. From germline, CDR1 is LNHDA and CDR2 SQIVND (reference sequence). The CDR3 extends over 14 amino acids.

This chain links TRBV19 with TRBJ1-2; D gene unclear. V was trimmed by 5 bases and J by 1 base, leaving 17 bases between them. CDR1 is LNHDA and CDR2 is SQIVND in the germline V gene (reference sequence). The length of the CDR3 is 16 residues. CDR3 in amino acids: CASSHVLGRSNYGYTF. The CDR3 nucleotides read TGTGCCAGTAGTCATGTGCTGGGGAGGAGTAACTATGGCTACACCTTC.

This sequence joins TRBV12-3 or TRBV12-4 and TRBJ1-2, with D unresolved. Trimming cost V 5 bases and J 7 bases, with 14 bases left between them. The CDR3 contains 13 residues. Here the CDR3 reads CASSLWEQLGYTF. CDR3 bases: TGTGCCAGCAGTCTTTGGGAACAGCTTGGCTACACCTTC.

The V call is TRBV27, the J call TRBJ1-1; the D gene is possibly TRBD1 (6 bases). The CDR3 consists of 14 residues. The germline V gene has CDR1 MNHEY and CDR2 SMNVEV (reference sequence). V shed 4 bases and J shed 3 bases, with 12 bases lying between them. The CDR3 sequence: CASSSRDTDTEAFF. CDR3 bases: TGTGCCAGCAGTTCCCGGGACACGGACACTGAAGCTTTCTTT.